Shown below are 5 T cell receptor beta chains from a single sample sequenced in a study of cytomegalovirus exposure and HLA in healthy donors (dated by TCRdb to 2016 to 2017). Libraries were constructed by the immunoSEQ multiplex PCR assay. A mixture of 60 forward primers for TCR Vbeta segments and 13 reverse primers for TCR Jbeta segments was used in the multiplex PCR. TCRdb obtained this table from immuneACCESS and retained in-frame rearrangements with V and J assigned. These tables miss some clones; where compared with another copy, unresolved V genes account for less than half of the shortfall, and the remainder is unexplained. The sample table lists under 110,000 clones, more than 70% of them with a count of one. Clones ranked in the top ten supply 3.5% to 5% of the sample. Sequenced material: PBMCs. The origin of the receptors is a man aged 25 to 45 in good health and CMV-seronegative.

The chain employs TRBV5-6 and TRBJ2-5; D is perhaps TRBD1 or TRBD2 (5 bases each). The J call is uncertain, as TRBJ2-7 better fits the DNA end. The CDR3 contains 13 residues. Germline V gene lookup returns CDR1 SGHDT and CDR2 YYEEEE. The CDR3 DNA follows: TGTGCCAGCAGCTTTCTGGGGGCCTACGAGCAGTACTTC. This translates into CASSFLGAYEQYF.

The CDR3 coding sequence is TGTGCCAGCAGCTCCGGGACAGGGTCCGAAGGCTACACCTTC. Protein sequence: CASSSGTGSEGYTF. This sequence joins TRBV7-2 and TRBJ1-2; TRBD1 matches at 9 bases. The ends lost 4 bases at V and 8 bases at J; junction bases unmatched: 8. CDR3 length: 14 amino acids. Per the germline V gene, CDR1 is SGHTA and CDR2 is FQGNSA.

The J gene is TRBJ1-2, the V gene TRBV6-1; TRBD1 might be the D (5 bases). The CDR3 is made up of 15 amino acids. With 7 bases removed from V and 2 bases from J, the gap between germline ends came to 17 bases. Germline assignment: CDR1 MNHNS and CDR2 SASEGT. CDR3 nucleotide sequence: TGTGCCAGCACCGTGGGCTGGACACCCAACTATGGCTACACCTTC. It yields the protein CASTVGWTPNYGYTF.

This chain uses TRBV7-9 with TRBJ1-2; a possible D gene is TRBD1 (5 bases). With 4 bases removed from V and 6 bases from J, the gap between germline ends came to 18 bases. CDR3 length equals 15 residues. In germline, CDR1 is SEHNR, CDR2 FQNEAQ (reference sequence). The CDR3 DNA sequence: TGTGCCAGCAGCTCTAAATCCTCAGGGTCGCATGGCTACACCTTC. As protein: CASSSKSSGSHGYTF.

The chain employs TRBV30 and TRBJ2-6; 10 bases align to TRBD2. Losses at the gene ends were 0 bases for V and 1 base for J; bases not matched to a gene: 9. The CDR3 length is 19 residues. Germline CDR1 and CDR2: GTSNPN and SVGIG (reference sequence). CDR3 residues: CAWSVIPGLATSGANVLTF. The DNA for the CDR3 is TGTGCCTGGAGTGTAATCCCGGGACTAGCGACATCTGGGGCCAACGTCCTGACTTTC.